The clone carrying this TCR beta chain was seen a few times. Its target is unknown. TCRdb re-called the reads with MiXCR, one entry per CDR3 protein. The sample comprises hundreds of thousands of distinct CDR3 sequences, roughly 30% of which are singletons, and more than 12% rests with the top ten. The sample is drawn from a study of T cell repertoires in cytomegalovirus infection. Study observations and caveats: Cumulative frequency of public TCR beta families picked out carriers of CMV plus the relevant HLA.

The CDR3 covers 18 residues. Looked up from germline, CDR1 is SGHDN and CDR2 is FVKESK. The junction had 9 bases not matched to a gene; V was cut back by 0 bases and J by 5 bases. The sequence was obtained from a human donor in good health (CMV status not recorded). Some clones in this sample may be carry-over from other donors' samples. The input for sequencing was cultured CD8+ T cells from PBMCs, taken from culture after CMV antigen stimulation. The rearrangement joins TRBV14 to TRBJ2-1, with TRBD1 matching 11 bases. The CDR3 loop reads CASSQDGWTGGTDNEQFF. Here the CDR3 DNA reads TGTGCCAGCAGCCAAGATGGGTGGACAGGGGGCACGGACAATGAGCAGTTCTTC.